What follows are 10 T cell receptor beta chains derived from one specimen sequenced in a study of long-term antiretroviral therapy in people with HIV. Survey-level resolution applied to immunoSEQ assay v3.0. Profiled with immunoSEQ multiplex PCR; TCRdb holds only in-frame clones, not every one. The data contain fewer than 55,000 clones, 90% to 95% of them singletons. Source: unsorted PBMCs, taken 3.7 years after starting antiretroviral therapy. These receptors were taken from a woman between 50 and 59 years old with HIV.

The chain links TRBV14 to TRBJ1-2; D remains ambiguous. This CDR3 is built from 14 residues. CDR1 and CDR2 (germline): SGHDN, FVKESK. V lost 0 bases, J lost 1 base, and 6 bases lay in between. In DNA, the CDR3 is TGTGCCAGCAGCCAAGAGATAGTTAACTATGGCTACACCTTC. This sequence encodes CASSQEIVNYGYTF.

J is TRBJ2-2 and V is TRBV6-1, with 9 bases matching TRBD1. CDR3 length equals 15 residues. The ends lost 7 bases at V and 5 bases at J; junction bases unmatched: 8. CDR1 is MNHNS, CDR2 SASEGT, per germline. The CDR3 region has the DNA TGTGCCAGCATGTGGGACAGGGTAGAAACCGGGGAGCTGTTTTTT. Translating it yields CASMWDRVETGELFF.

The rearrangement uses TRBV9 and TRBJ2-2; D uncertain. V shed 2 bases and J shed 4 bases, with 9 bases lying between them. The germline CDR1 and CDR2 sequences are SGDLS and YYNGEE. The CDR3 is made up of 14 amino acids. CDR3 amino acids: CASSVSSATGELFF. The DNA of the CDR3 is TGTGCCAGCAGCGTCTCGAGTGCCACCGGGGAGCTGTTTTTT.

This clone is a singleton in its sample. This sequence joins TRBV7-2 and TRBJ1-4; 11 positions match TRBD1. Losses at the gene ends were 4 bases for V and 8 bases for J; bases not matched to a gene: 3. Per the germline V gene, CDR1 is SGHTA and CDR2 is FQGNSA. CDR3 length: 14 residues. CDR3 protein: CASSYGTGGEKLFF. CDR3 coding DNA: TGTGCCAGCAGCTACGGGACAGGGGGGGAAAAACTGTTTTTT.

Here the CDR3 reads CSGQGNSYEQYF. The CDR3, as DNA: TGCAGCGGCCAAGGGAATTCCTACGAGCAGTACTTC. The V and J genes are TRBV29-1 and TRBJ2-7; unclear D gene. V was shortened by 7 bases and J by 1 base, with 11 bases between the two germline ends. Germline assignment: CDR1 SQVTM and CDR2 ANQGSEA. CDR3 size: 12 residues.

The V call is TRBV6-6, the J call TRBJ1-2, with TRBD1 matching 7 bases. After removal of 4 bases from V and 5 bases from J, the junction contained 4 bases not matched to a gene. The length of the CDR3 is 13 residues. CDR1 and CDR2 from the germline V gene are MNHNY and SVGAGI (reference sequence). The CDR3 region is CASSSRGQYGYTF. In DNA form, the CDR3 reads TGTGCCAGCAGTTCCCGGGGACAGTATGGCTACACCTTC.

This clone was observed once. DNA of the CDR3: TGTGCCAGCAGCCTACAGGGAGGCTATGGCTACACCTTC. It encodes CASSLQGGYGYTF. V usage is TRBV2 and J usage is TRBJ1-2; possibly TRBD1 for D (6 bases). The CDR3 length is 13 residues. V dropped 6 bases and J dropped 4 bases, with 12 bases sitting between them. From germline, CDR1 is SNHLY and CDR2 FYNNEI.

The chain employs TRBV10-3 and TRBJ2-2, with D unclear. Trimming pared 10 bases from V and 3 bases from J, leaving 12 bases between. The CDR3 is made up of 13 amino acids. Germline CDR1 ENHRY, CDR2 SYGVKD. CDR3 DNA: TGTGCCACCATGGGCACTCACACCGGGGAGCTGTTTTTT. It translates to CATMGTHTGELFF.

This clone was detected only once. V and J are TRBV5-1 and TRBJ2-5; 13 bases match TRBD2. The ends lost 1 base at V and 7 bases at J; junction bases unmatched: 13. This CDR3 is built from 18 residues. Germline CDR1 reads SGHRS; CDR2 reads YFSETQ. CDR3 nucleotide sequence: TGCGCCAGCAGCTTGACTAGCGGGGGGGCTGTCTCGTCGCTGACCCAGTACTTC. This translates into CASSLTSGGAVSSLTQYF.

The chain's CDR3 is CASSLGLEADTQYF. CDR3 bases: TGTGCCAGCAGCTTGGGACTAGAGGCCGATACGCAGTATTTT. The chain joins TRBV5-6 to TRBJ2-3; TRBD2 might be the D (6 bases). CDR1 is SGHDT and CDR2 is YYEEEE in the germline V gene. V lost 0 bases to trimming and J lost 6 bases, with 11 bases between them. The CDR3 runs to 14 residues.